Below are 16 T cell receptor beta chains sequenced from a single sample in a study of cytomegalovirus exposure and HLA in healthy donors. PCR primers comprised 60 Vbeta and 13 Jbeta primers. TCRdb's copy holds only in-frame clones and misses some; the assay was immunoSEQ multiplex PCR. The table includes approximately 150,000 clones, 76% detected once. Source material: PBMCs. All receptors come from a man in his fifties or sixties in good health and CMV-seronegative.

Here the CDR3 reads CSVFRGDTPSTDTQYF. The CDR3 DNA sequence: TGCAGCGTCTTTAGGGGTGATACACCTAGCACAGATACGCAGTATTTT. The chain has TRBV29-1 and TRBJ2-3, with a weak D call TRBD1 (5 bases). V gave up 6 bases and J gave up 0 bases, with 19 bases separating them. This CDR3 contains 16 residues. Germline V gene lookup returns CDR1 SQVTM and CDR2 ANQGSEA.

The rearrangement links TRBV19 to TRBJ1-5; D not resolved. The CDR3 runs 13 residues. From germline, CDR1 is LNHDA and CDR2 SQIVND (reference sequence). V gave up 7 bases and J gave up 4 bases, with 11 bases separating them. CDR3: CASTTARNQPQHF. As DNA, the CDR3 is TGTGCCAGTACTACGGCGAGGAATCAGCCCCAGCATTTT.

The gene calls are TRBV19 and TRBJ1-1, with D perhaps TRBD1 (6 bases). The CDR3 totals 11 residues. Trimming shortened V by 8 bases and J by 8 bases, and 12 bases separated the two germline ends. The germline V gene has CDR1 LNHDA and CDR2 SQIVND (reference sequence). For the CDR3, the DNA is TGTGCCAGTGGGGGGGCCGGAGAAGCTTTCTTT. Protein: CASGGAGEAFF. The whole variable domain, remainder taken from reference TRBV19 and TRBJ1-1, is DGGITQSPKYLFRKEGQNVTLSCEQNLNHDAMYWYRQDPGQGLRLIYYSQIVNDFQKGDIAEGYSVSREKKESFPLTVTSAQKNPTAFYLCASGGAGEAFFGQGTRLTVV.

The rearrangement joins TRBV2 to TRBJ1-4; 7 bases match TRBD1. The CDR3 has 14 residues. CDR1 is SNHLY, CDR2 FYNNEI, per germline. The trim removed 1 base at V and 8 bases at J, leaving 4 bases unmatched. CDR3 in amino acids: CASSEGTGREKLFF. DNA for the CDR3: TGTGCCAGCAGTGAAGGGACAGGAAGGGAAAAACTGTTTTTT.

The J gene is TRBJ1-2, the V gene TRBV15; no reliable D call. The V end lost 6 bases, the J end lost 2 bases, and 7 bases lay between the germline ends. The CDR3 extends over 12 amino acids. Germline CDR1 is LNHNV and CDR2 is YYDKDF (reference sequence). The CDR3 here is CATRGGNYGYTF. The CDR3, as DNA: TGTGCCACCAGAGGCGGAAACTATGGCTACACCTTC. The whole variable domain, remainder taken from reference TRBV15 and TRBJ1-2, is DAMVIQNPRYQVTQFGKPVTLSCSQTLNHNVMYWYQQKSSQAPKLLFHYYDKDFNNEADTPDNFQSRRPNTSFCFLDIRSPGLGDTAMYLCATRGGNYGYTFGSGTRLTVV.

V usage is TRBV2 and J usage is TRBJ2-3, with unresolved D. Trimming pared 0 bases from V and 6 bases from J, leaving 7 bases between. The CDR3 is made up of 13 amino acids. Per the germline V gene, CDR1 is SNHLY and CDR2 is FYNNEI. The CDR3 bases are TGTGCCAGCAGTGAAGCTTACTCGGATACGCAGTATTTT. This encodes CASSEAYSDTQYF.

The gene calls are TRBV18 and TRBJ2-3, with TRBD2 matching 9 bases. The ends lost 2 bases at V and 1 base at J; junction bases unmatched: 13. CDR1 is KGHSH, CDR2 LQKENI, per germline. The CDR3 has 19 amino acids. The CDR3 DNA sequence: TGTGCCAGCTCACCATGGGATATTCTAGCGGGGTTGGGCACAGATACGCAGTATTTT. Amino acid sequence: CASSPWDILAGLGTDTQYF.

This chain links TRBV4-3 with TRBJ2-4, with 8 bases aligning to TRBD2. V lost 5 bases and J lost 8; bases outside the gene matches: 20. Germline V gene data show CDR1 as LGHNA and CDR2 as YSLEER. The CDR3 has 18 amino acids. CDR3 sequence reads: CASSIHPPVGGARDIQYF. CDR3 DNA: TGCGCCAGCAGCATCCACCCCCCCGTCGGGGGGGCCCGGGACATTCAGTACTTC.

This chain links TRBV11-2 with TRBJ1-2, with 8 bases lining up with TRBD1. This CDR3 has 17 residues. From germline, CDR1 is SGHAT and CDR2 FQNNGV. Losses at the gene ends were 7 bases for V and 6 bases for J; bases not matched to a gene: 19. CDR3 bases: TGTGCCAGCACCCTGGTGGCCGGGACAGGTGCGAATGATGGCTACACCTTC. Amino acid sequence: CASTLVAGTGANDGYTF.

This CDR3 reads CASSVQGAFSGNTIYF. CDR3 sequence (DNA): TGTGCCAGCAGCGTACAGGGGGCCTTCTCTGGAAACACCATATATTTT. The rearrangement joins TRBV5-4 to TRBJ1-3; 9 nucleotides line up with TRBD1. Germline V gene lookup returns CDR1 SGHNT and CDR2 YYREEE (reference sequence). This CDR3 is 16 amino acids long. The V segment lost 4 bases and the J segment 0 bases; nucleotides outside the gene matches: 5.

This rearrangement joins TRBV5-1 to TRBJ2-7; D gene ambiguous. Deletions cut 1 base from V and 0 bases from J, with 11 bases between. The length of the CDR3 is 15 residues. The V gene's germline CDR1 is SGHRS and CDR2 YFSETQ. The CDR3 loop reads CASSLPQLSSYEQYF. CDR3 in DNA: TGCGCCAGCAGCTTGCCCCAACTGAGCTCCTACGAGCAGTACTTC.

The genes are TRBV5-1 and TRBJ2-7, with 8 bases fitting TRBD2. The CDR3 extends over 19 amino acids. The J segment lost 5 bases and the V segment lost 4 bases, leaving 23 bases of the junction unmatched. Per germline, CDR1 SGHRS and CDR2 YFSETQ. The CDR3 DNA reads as TGCGCCAGCAGCGCCCGCGGGTTCCGTGGGCAGCCGGGGGGGGACGAGCAGTACTTC. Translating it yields CASSARGFRGQPGGDEQYF.

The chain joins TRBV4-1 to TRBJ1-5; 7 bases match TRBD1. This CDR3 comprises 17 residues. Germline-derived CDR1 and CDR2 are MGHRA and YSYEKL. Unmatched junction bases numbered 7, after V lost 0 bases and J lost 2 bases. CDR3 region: CASSQDIEGAGNQPQHF. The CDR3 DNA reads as TGCGCCAGCAGCCAAGATATAGAGGGGGCTGGCAATCAGCCCCAGCATTTT.

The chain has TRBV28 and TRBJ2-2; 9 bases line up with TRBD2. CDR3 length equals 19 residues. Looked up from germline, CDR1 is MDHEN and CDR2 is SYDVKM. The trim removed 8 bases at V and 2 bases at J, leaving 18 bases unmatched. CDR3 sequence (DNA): TGTGCCAGCGGGTTACCCTATGGATTAGCGGGAGCTAACACCGGGGAGCTGTTTTTT. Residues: CASGLPYGLAGANTGELFF.

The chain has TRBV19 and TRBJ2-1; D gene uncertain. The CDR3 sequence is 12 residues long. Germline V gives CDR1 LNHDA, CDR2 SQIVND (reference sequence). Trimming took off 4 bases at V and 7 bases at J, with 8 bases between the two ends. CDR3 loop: CASSTLRNEQFF. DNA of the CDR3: TGTGCCAGTAGTACCCTCCGGAATGAGCAGTTCTTC.

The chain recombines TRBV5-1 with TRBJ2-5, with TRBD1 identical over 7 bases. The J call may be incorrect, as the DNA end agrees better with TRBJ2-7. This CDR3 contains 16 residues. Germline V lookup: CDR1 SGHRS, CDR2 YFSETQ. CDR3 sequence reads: CASSLGGGGISYEQYF. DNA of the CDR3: TGCGCCAGCAGCTTGGGAGGGGGCGGAATCTCCTACGAGCAGTACTTC.